Listed below are T cell receptor beta chains from one sample, sequenced in a study of T cell repertoires in cytomegalovirus infection. TCRdb independently ran MiXCR on the reads; one entry per CDR3 protein. The data show 700,000 to 850,000 distinct CDR3 sequences, about 33% seen once. These receptors have no identified antigens. This material consisted of cultured CD8+ T cells from PBMCs, taken from culture after CMV antigen stimulation. The source is a human donor in good health (CMV status not recorded). Some clones in this sample may be carry-over from other donors' samples. Each CDR3 is given with its conserved first and last residue. The D gene is left open where the match is weak. Clone size appears in some rows only: once, few, many, or a class for an expanded clone.

abundance: many
len: 15
v_gene: TRBV6-1
j_gene: TRBJ2-3
d_gene: .
CDR3aa: CASSRGATATDTQYF
CDR3nt: TGTGCCAGCAGCCGCGGAGCGACAGCCACAGATACGCAGTATTTT

abundance: .
len: 18
v_gene: TRBV7-9
j_gene: TRBJ2-7
d_gene: TRBD2
CDR3aa: CASSAGTSGGATAYEQYF
CDR3nt: TGTGCCAGCAGCGCCGGGACTAGCGGGGGGGCTACCGCCTACGAGCAGTACTTC

abundance: .
len: 17
v_gene: TRBV4-1
j_gene: TRBJ2-2
d_gene: .
CDR3aa: CASSQDRLAPRGGELFF
CDR3nt: TGCGCCAGCAGCCAAGATAGGCTAGCGCCCAGGGGCGGGGAGCTGTTTTTT

abundance: .
len: 15
v_gene: TRBV4-1
j_gene: TRBJ1-1
d_gene: TRBD1
CDR3aa: CASRDRVRGNTEAFF
CDR3nt: TGCGCCAGCAGGGACAGGGTTCGTGGGAACACTGAAGCTTTCTTT

abundance: few
len: 14
v_gene: TRBV2
j_gene: TRBJ1-5
d_gene: .
CDR3aa: CASRSRASNQPQHF
CDR3nt: TGTGCCAGCCGGTCACGGGCCTCCAATCAGCCCCAGCATTTT

abundance: .
len: 15
v_gene: TRBV5-1
j_gene: TRBJ1-4
d_gene: .
CDR3aa: CASSLGQTTNEKLFF
CDR3nt: TGCGCCAGCAGCTTGGGTCAAACAACTAATGAAAAACTGTTTTTT

abundance: .
len: 15
v_gene: TRBV7-9
j_gene: TRBJ2-7
d_gene: .
CDR3aa: CASSLPGQAVYEQYF
CDR3nt: TGTGCCAGCAGCTTACCGGGACAAGCCGTTTACGAGCAGTACTTC

abundance: .
len: 16
v_gene: TRBV10-3
j_gene: TRBJ1-5
d_gene: .
CDR3aa: CAIGGGDPYSNQPQHF
CDR3nt: TGTGCCATCGGGGGAGGGGACCCCTATAGCAATCAGCCCCAGCATTTT

abundance: .
len: 14
v_gene: TRBV7-8
j_gene: TRBJ1-1
d_gene: .
CDR3aa: CASSFDILNTEAFF
CDR3nt: TGTGCCAGCAGCTTTGACATATTGAACACTGAAGCTTTCTTT

abundance: few
len: 13
v_gene: TRBV2
j_gene: TRBJ1-2
d_gene: .
CDR3aa: CASSEVRVDGYTF
CDR3nt: TGTGCCAGCAGTGAAGTACGGGTCGATGGCTACACCTTC

abundance: few
len: 14
v_gene: TRBV4-2
j_gene: TRBJ1-3
d_gene: .
CDR3aa: CASSQEGAGNTIYF
CDR3nt: TGTGCCAGCAGCCAAGAAGGGGCCGGAAACACCATATATTTT

abundance: .
len: 15
v_gene: TRBV7-6
j_gene: TRBJ2-5
d_gene: .
CDR3aa: CASSLVRHIQETQYF
CDR3nt: TGTGCCAGCAGCTTAGTTAGACACATTCAAGAGACCCAGTACTTC

abundance: .
len: 16
v_gene: TRBV5-5
j_gene: TRBJ1-2
d_gene: TRBD1
CDR3aa: CASSLVLRQGHYGYTF
CDR3nt: TGTGCCAGCAGCTTGGTGCTAAGACAGGGGCACTATGGCTACACCTTC

abundance: few
len: 12
v_gene: TRBV25-1
j_gene: TRBJ2-1
d_gene: .
CDR3aa: CATSTPRDEQFF
CDR3nt: TGTGCCACCTCCACCCCAAGGGATGAGCAGTTCTTC

abundance: .
len: 20
v_gene: TRBV11-2
j_gene: TRBJ2-2
d_gene: TRBD2
CDR3aa: CASSPSLSGRGAWGTGELFF
CDR3nt: TGTGCCAGCAGCCCTAGTCTGTCCGGGCGGGGGGCTTGGGGCACCGGGGAGCTGTTTTTT

abundance: .
len: 16
v_gene: TRBV5-1
j_gene: TRBJ2-3
d_gene: TRBD1
CDR3aa: CASSYRDRVFTDTQYF
CDR3nt: TGCGCCAGCAGCTATCGGGACAGGGTTTTTACAGATACGCAGTATTTT

abundance: few
len: 15
v_gene: TRBV6-1
j_gene: TRBJ1-6
d_gene: .
CDR3aa: CASSWKTNPNSPLHF
CDR3nt: TGTGCCAGCAGCTGGAAGACTAACCCGAATTCACCCCTCCACTTT

abundance: .
len: 15
v_gene: TRBV9
j_gene: TRBJ1-3
d_gene: .
CDR3aa: CASSLEDYSGNTIYF
CDR3nt: TGTGCCAGCAGCCTCGAGGACTACTCTGGAAACACCATATATTTT

abundance: .
len: 16
v_gene: TRBV6-2/TRBV6-3
j_gene: TRBJ1-1
d_gene: .
CDR3aa: CASSPPLWGTNTEAFF
CDR3nt: TGTGCCAGCAGCCCCCCATTATGGGGGACGAACACTGAAGCTTTCTTT

abundance: .
len: 15
v_gene: TRBV15
j_gene: TRBJ2-1
d_gene: .
CDR3aa: CATVGTESSYNEQFF
CDR3nt: TGTGCCACCGTAGGGACCGAGAGCTCCTACAATGAGCAGTTCTTC

abundance: .
len: 15
v_gene: TRBV6-5
j_gene: TRBJ2-1
d_gene: TRBD2
CDR3aa: CASSSPEREDNEQFF
CDR3nt: TGTGCCAGCAGTTCCCCCGAGCGGGAGGACAATGAGCAGTTCTTC

abundance: .
len: 16
v_gene: TRBV6-2/TRBV6-3
j_gene: TRBJ2-1
d_gene: .
CDR3aa: CASIPGEGGLDNEQFF
CDR3nt: TGTGCCAGTATACCCGGCGAGGGGGGCCTCGACAATGAGCAGTTCTTC

abundance: .
len: 16
v_gene: TRBV12-3/TRBV12-4
j_gene: TRBJ2-3
d_gene: TRBD2
CDR3aa: CASRGYSGGNTDTQYF
CDR3nt: TGTGCCAGCAGGGGATATAGCGGGGGGAACACAGATACGCAGTATTTT

abundance: .
len: 14
v_gene: TRBV6-2/TRBV6-3
j_gene: TRBJ2-2
d_gene: TRBD1
CDR3aa: CASSYKGAAGELFF
CDR3nt: TGTGCCAGCAGTTACAAGGGGGCGGCCGGGGAGCTGTTTTTT

abundance: .
len: 15
v_gene: TRBV10-2
j_gene: TRBJ1-2
d_gene: TRBD1
CDR3aa: CASSDRQGFDYGYTF
CDR3nt: TGCGCCAGCAGTGACCGACAGGGGTTTGACTATGGCTACACCTTC

abundance: .
len: 14
v_gene: TRBV7-6
j_gene: TRBJ1-1
d_gene: .
CDR3aa: CASSPGRTYTEAFF
CDR3nt: TGTGCCAGCAGCCCGGGACGGACGTACACTGAAGCTTTCTTT

abundance: few
len: 13
v_gene: TRBV7-9
j_gene: TRBJ2-2
d_gene: .
CDR3aa: CASSLETSGELFF
CDR3nt: TGTGCCAGCAGCTTAGAGACAAGCGGGGAGCTGTTTTTT

abundance: .
len: 13
v_gene: TRBV6-5
j_gene: TRBJ1-1
d_gene: .
CDR3aa: CASSFGEYTEAFF
CDR3nt: TGTGCCAGCAGCTTCGGGGAGTACACTGAAGCTTTCTTT

abundance: .
len: 13
v_gene: TRBV27
j_gene: TRBJ1-5
d_gene: .
CDR3aa: CASSFTGLQPQHF
CDR3nt: TGTGCCAGCAGTTTTACAGGGCTTCAGCCCCAGCATTTT

abundance: .
len: 16
v_gene: TRBV6-6
j_gene: TRBJ2-2
d_gene: .
CDR3aa: CASSMKSIVGDGELFF
CDR3nt: TGTGCCAGCAGCATGAAAAGCATTGTGGGGGACGGGGAGCTGTTTTTT

abundance: .
len: 14
v_gene: TRBV6-2/TRBV6-3
j_gene: TRBJ1-1
d_gene: .
CDR3aa: CASELYGGATEAFF
CDR3nt: TGTGCCAGCGAACTTTATGGGGGCGCGACTGAAGCTTTCTTT

abundance: few
len: 15
v_gene: TRBV6-6
j_gene: TRBJ1-1
d_gene: .
CDR3aa: CASSGSLHTGPEAFF
CDR3nt: TGTGCCAGCAGTGGGTCGCTACATACAGGGCCAGAAGCTTTCTTT

abundance: .
len: 15
v_gene: TRBV6-2/TRBV6-3
j_gene: TRBJ1-5
d_gene: .
CDR3aa: CASSYGQPGGQPQHF
CDR3nt: TGTGCCAGCAGTTACGGACAGCCGGGCGGTCAGCCCCAGCATTTT

abundance: .
len: 16
v_gene: TRBV15
j_gene: TRBJ1-5
d_gene: .
CDR3aa: CVTSRDRGFSNQPQHF
CDR3nt: TGTGTCACCAGCAGAGATCGAGGGTTTAGCAATCAGCCCCAGCATTTT

abundance: .
len: 15
v_gene: TRBV27
j_gene: TRBJ2-5
d_gene: TRBD1
CDR3aa: CASRTLQGPQETQYF
CDR3nt: TGTGCCAGCAGGACGTTACAGGGGCCCCAAGAGACCCAGTACTTC

abundance: .
len: 21
v_gene: TRBV4-3
j_gene: TRBJ2-3
d_gene: TRBD2
CDR3aa: CASSQALPGTSGDRHSDTQYF
CDR3nt: TGCGCCAGCAGCCAAGCCCTCCCCGGGACTAGCGGAGACAGGCACTCAGATACGCAGTATTTT

abundance: .
len: 15
v_gene: TRBV4-1
j_gene: TRBJ2-3
d_gene: .
CDR3aa: CASSHSSYGTDTQYF
CDR3nt: TGCGCCAGCAGCCACTCATCCTATGGCACAGATACGCAGTATTTT

abundance: few
len: 16
v_gene: TRBV27
j_gene: TRBJ2-3
d_gene: TRBD1
CDR3aa: CASSWDSPSITDTQYF
CDR3nt: TGTGCCAGCAGCTGGGACAGCCCGAGTATCACAGATACGCAGTATTTT

abundance: many
len: 16
v_gene: TRBV6-5
j_gene: TRBJ2-1
d_gene: .
CDR3aa: CASHQLVGQLYNEQFF
CDR3nt: TGTGCCTCCCATCAATTGGTAGGGCAGCTCTACAATGAGCAGTTCTTC

abundance: many
len: 16
v_gene: TRBV7-9
j_gene: TRBJ2-7
d_gene: .
CDR3aa: CASSLFFGGNLYEQYF
CDR3nt: TGTGCCAGCAGCTTATTTTTCGGGGGCAACCTATACGAGCAGTACTTC

abundance: .
len: 16
v_gene: TRBV5-8
j_gene: TRBJ2-7
d_gene: TRBD2
CDR3aa: CASSPGLAGLSYEQYF
CDR3nt: TGTGCCAGCAGCCCTGGACTAGCGGGGTTATCTTACGAGCAGTACTTC

abundance: .
len: 13
v_gene: TRBV7-3
j_gene: TRBJ1-2
d_gene: .
CDR3aa: CASSPSPGGGYTF
CDR3nt: TGTGCCAGCAGCCCTTCCCCGGGGGGTGGCTACACCTTC

abundance: .
len: 17
v_gene: TRBV4-1
j_gene: TRBJ2-1
d_gene: TRBD2
CDR3aa: CASSLIGLAGGWNEQFF
CDR3nt: TGCGCCAGCAGCCTTATCGGACTAGCGGGGGGGTGGAATGAGCAGTTCTTC

abundance: once
len: 15
v_gene: TRBV4-3
j_gene: TRBJ1-1
d_gene: .
CDR3aa: CASSHPRTENTEAFF
CDR3nt: TGCGCCAGCAGCCACCCTCGGACGGAGAACACTGAAGCTTTCTTT

abundance: .
len: 11
v_gene: TRBV5-4
j_gene: TRBJ1-2
d_gene: .
CDR3aa: CAGTDNYGYTF
CDR3nt: TGTGCCGGGACGGATAACTATGGCTACACCTTC

abundance: .
len: 16
v_gene: TRBV6-6
j_gene: TRBJ1-5
d_gene: .
CDR3aa: CANSPPTNIGNQPQHF
CDR3nt: TGTGCCAACAGTCCCCCAACCAACATCGGAAATCAGCCCCAGCATTTT

abundance: .
len: 18
v_gene: TRBV5-1
j_gene: TRBJ2-1
d_gene: TRBD2
CDR3aa: CASSLYLAGGLVYNEQFF
CDR3nt: TGCGCCAGCAGCTTGTATCTAGCGGGGGGGCTTGTCTACAATGAGCAGTTCTTC

abundance: many
len: 15
v_gene: TRBV7-9
j_gene: TRBJ1-1
d_gene: .
CDR3aa: CASSPPTGMNTEAFF
CDR3nt: TGTGCCAGCAGCCCTCCGACGGGAATGAACACTGAAGCTTTCTTT